Included here is one T cell receptor (beta chain) sequence, with context. Its antigen specificity is not known. No per-base quality is available; no much larger clone lies one base away. All of the isolated RNA was reverse transcribed with the High Capacity cDNA Reverse Transcription Kit, so expressed TCRB transcripts were sequenced. Deep immunoSEQ sequencing was performed on naive, central memory and regulatory T cell samples, with an average of roughly 4 million total reads per sample. Sorted cells were lysed in RLT buffer and RNA was extracted with DNase-treated RNeasy Micro or Mini kits, depending on cell number. To prevent cross-contamination, each cell subset was processed individually, whereas patient and healthy donor samples were processed jointly. Using the immunoSEQ multiplex PCR, TCRB sequences were amplified from cDNA into 87-bp fragments spanning the CDR3 region. Sequencing of the amplicons was done on the Illumina HiSeq platform. From the authors' description of their analysis: PCR bias was corrected computationally using synthetic template baselines, and reads within Hamming distance 2 were collapsed, with unmergeable singletons discarded. Reads were aligned to IMGT to assign V, D and J genes, CDR3 length, and insertions or deletions at six rearrangement sites. Within each subset, clonotype counts were normalized to sorted cell number, and only after that were true diversity and Gini coefficients computed with the tcR R package. Repertoire sharing was quantified using the overlap coefficient calculated on TCRB nucleotide sequences. TCRdb took over this immuneACCESS table, retaining in-frame rearrangements with V and J assigned. Such tables are incomplete; in checked studies, under half of the missing clones stem from an unresolved V gene, and the remainder is unexplained. That table supplies the V and J calls and clone size; D and trimming were determined from the DNA. The sample table lists about 160,000 clones, 9% to 10% of them with a count of one. The ten largest make up about 0.75% of the sample.

The record originates from a study of beta chain features in type 1 diabetes (dated by TCRdb to between 2017 and 2018). About the study as a whole: Mean age, gender distribution, total cell number and subset yield did not differ between patients and healthy donors. The study compared the TCRB repertoires of sorted circulating CD4+ T cell subsets in recently diagnosed type 1 diabetes patients with those in matched healthy donors. Whereas all 28 donors provided naive and central memory subsets, regulatory and stem cell-like memory subsets were isolated from just 8 patients and roughly 8 healthy donors. Across all samples, approximately 100 million sorted cells were examined, and cell number per subset correlated strongly with RNA yield. The research as a whole found: PCR may preferentially amplify shorter templates, but because patient and control samples were amplified and corrected together, any resulting skew would affect both groups equally. Naive, central memory and regulatory TCRB repertoires appeared to be more similar among patients than among healthy donors. In all four CD4+ subsets, TCRB CDR3 length was moderately but significantly shorter in type 1 diabetes patients. At VDJ recombination sites, patients with type 1 diabetes made fewer insertions and deleted more nucleotides, a pattern implying thymic rearrangement abnormalities. Because cDNA was sequenced instead of genomic DNA, highly expressing activated cells could be over-represented, though the groups showed no difference in activation or CD3 levels. Only small numbers of individuals were included in the HLA sub-analyses, which left unresolved whether HLA type had any influence on TCRB rearrangement.

The CDR3 has 12 amino acids, counting the end cysteine and phenylalanine. Only the CDR3 DNA is retained, 36 bases long and in frame from the first base. CDR1 and CDR2 are drawn from the germline V gene: MNHEY, SVGAGI. V is pared back by 5 bases and J by 5 bases, with 7 bases lying between the germline termini. Each donor gave one peripheral blood draw, averaging around 120 mL, which was collected into heparinised tubes. Naive, central memory, regulatory and stem cell-like memory CD4+ T cells were sorted on a BD FACSAria II using a panel including CD45RO, CCR7, CD25, CD127, CD95 and CD27. Purity was above 98% for every sorted population. PBMCs were isolated immediately by Lymphoprep density gradient centrifugation and stained directly without culture. Samples were stained and sorted in pairs, with one healthy donor and one patient per experiment, so that batch effects were minimized.

The sample taken for sequencing was central memory CD4+ T cells from blood. This chain is built from TRBV6-5 and TRBJ2-1, with the D gene too uncertain to name. The clonotype was recovered from a woman in her twenties or thirties with type 1 diabetes. The CDR3 loop reads CASSRLDNEQFF. The DNA sequence is given as TGTGCCAGCAGTCGACTGGACAATGAGCAGTTCTTC.